This T cell receptor beta chain emerged from a study of cytomegalovirus exposure and HLA in healthy donors. General study results and limits: Reportedly, cytomegalovirus status was diagnosed with high sensitivity and specificity.

A note on this clone: Its specificity is unknown.

The CDR3 is 14 amino acids. Per the germline V gene, CDR1 is MNHEY and CDR2 is SMNVEV (reference sequence). Trimming removed 6 bases from V and 3 bases from J, with 11 bases in between. A multiplex PCR was run with 60 Vbeta primers and 13 Jbeta primers. Measured with immunoSEQ multiplex PCR; TCRdb has only the in-frame clones, and not every one. Of about 52,000 clones in the sample, 73% are singletons; the top ten hold roughly 3%. This chain connects TRBV27 to TRBJ2-2; no definite D call. Sequencing was carried out using PBMCs. This TCR came from a man aged 18-30 years in good health and CMV-seronegative. In nucleotides, the CDR3 is TGTGCCAGCAGGTCATGGCAGGACACCGGGGAGCTGTTTTTT. Its protein is CASRSWQDTGELFF.